A selection of T cell receptor beta chains follows, all from one sample in a study of post-analysis software for immune sequencing data. MiXCR, applied by TCRdb to the PCR reads, yields one record per CDR3 protein. The sample has about 500,000 distinct CDR3 sequences, 45% seen once; the top ten hold about 12%. Sequencing was performed on blood. These receptors were collected from a girl aged 5-17 years with multiple sclerosis. Each CDR3 is given with its conserved first and last residue. Fields, in order: clone size, J gene, V gene, D gene, CDR3 protein, CDR3 DNA. D genes are given only for firm matches. Not every row has a clone size; where given, it reads once, few, many or a size class.

>few|TRBJ2-7|TRBV4-2|TRBD2
CASSQVTSGPSYEQYF
TGTGCCAGCAGCCAAGTAACTAGCGGGCCCTCCTACGAGCAGTACTTC
>-|TRBJ2-3|TRBV5-1|TRBD2
CASSLGLAGDGDTQYF
TGCGCCAGCAGCTTGGGACTAGCGGGAGATGGTGATACGCAGTATTTT
>-|TRBJ2-1|TRBV20-1|TRBD2
CSAPTSGRYNEQFF
TGCAGTGCTCCTACTAGCGGGAGGTACAATGAGCAGTTCTTC
>-|TRBJ2-1|TRBV6-5|-
CAIGRGSYNEQFF
TGTGCCATCGGCAGAGGCAGCTACAATGAGCAGTTCTTC
>few|TRBJ1-1|TRBV29-1|-
CSAPTPDPRDTEAFF
TGCAGCGCCCCGACCCCGGACCCAAGGGACACTGAAGCTTTCTTT
>-|TRBJ2-1|TRBV10-3|-
CAISESETVYNEQFF
TGTGCCATCAGTGAGTCTGAGACAGTCTACAATGAGCAGTTCTTC
>few|TRBJ2-5|TRBV29-1|TRBD2
CSVAKGLAEETQYF
TGCAGCGTTGCGAAGGGACTAGCGGAAGAGACCCAGTACTTC
>-|TRBJ2-1|TRBV10-3|TRBD2
CAISEAERGYNEQFF
TGTGCCATCAGTGAGGCGGAGCGGGGCTACAATGAGCAGTTCTTC
>few|TRBJ2-1|TRBV7-2|TRBD2
CASSLASGDPGEQFF
TGTGCCAGCAGCTTAGCCAGCGGGGACCCAGGGGAGCAGTTCTTC
>-|TRBJ2-3|TRBV13|TRBD2
CASSSGTSGKDTQYF
TGTGCCAGCAGCTCCGGGACTAGCGGAAAAGATACGCAGTATTTT
>few|TRBJ2-1|TRBV9|-
CASSVTGSNEQFF
TGTGCCAGCAGCGTAACAGGGAGCAATGAGCAGTTCTTC
>-|TRBJ2-1|TRBV20-1|TRBD2
CSASGLAGSYNEQFF
TGCAGTGCTAGCGGACTAGCGGGATCCTACAATGAGCAGTTCTTC
>-|TRBJ1-4|TRBV12-3/TRBV12-4|-
CASRLDEGNEKLFF
TGTGCCAGCAGACTCGACGAGGGAAATGAAAAACTGTTTTTT
>-|TRBJ2-3|TRBV4-3|-
CASSQGVHTDTQYF
TGCGCCAGCAGCCAAGGGGTTCACACAGATACGCAGTATTTT
>-|TRBJ2-4|TRBV20-1|TRBD2
CSAAPVGGQYF
TGCAGTGCTGCCCCGGTGGGGGGGCAGTACTTC
>-|TRBJ2-1|TRBV12-3/TRBV12-4|TRBD2
CASSRTSGSSHEQFF
TGTGCCAGCAGTCGGACTAGCGGGAGTTCCCATGAGCAGTTCTTC
>once|TRBJ2-7|TRBV10-3|TRBD2
CAVSPSGGSYEQYF
TGTGCCGTCTCGCCGAGCGGGGGCTCCTACGAGCAGTACTTC
>few|TRBJ2-6|TRBV29-1|-
CSVIFSGANVLTF
TGCAGCGTTATCTTCTCTGGGGCCAACGTCCTGACTTTC
>-|TRBJ2-5|TRBV5-1|-
CASSLNAPQETQYF
TGCGCCAGCAGCTTGAATGCTCCCCAGGAGACCCAGTACTTC
>few|TRBJ1-1|TRBV6-9|-
CASSYSRQVYENTEAFF
TGTGCCAGCAGTTATTCCAGACAGGTTTATGAGAACACTGAAGCTTTCTTT
>-|TRBJ2-3|TRBV7-6|-
CASSLALGDTDTQYF
TGTGCCAGCAGCTTAGCCCTGGGAGACACAGATACGCAGTATTTT